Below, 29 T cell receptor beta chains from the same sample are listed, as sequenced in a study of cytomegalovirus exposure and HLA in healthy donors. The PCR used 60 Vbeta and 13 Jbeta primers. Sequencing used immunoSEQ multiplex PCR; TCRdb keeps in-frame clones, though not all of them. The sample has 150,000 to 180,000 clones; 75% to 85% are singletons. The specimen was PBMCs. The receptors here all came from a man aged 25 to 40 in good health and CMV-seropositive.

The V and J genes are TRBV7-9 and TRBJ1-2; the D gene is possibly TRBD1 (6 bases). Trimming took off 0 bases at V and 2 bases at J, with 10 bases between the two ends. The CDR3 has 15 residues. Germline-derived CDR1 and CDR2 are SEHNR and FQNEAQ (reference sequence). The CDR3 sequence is CASSLAGGANYGYTF. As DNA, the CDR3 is TGTGCCAGCAGCTTAGCCGGGGGGGCCAACTATGGCTACACCTTC. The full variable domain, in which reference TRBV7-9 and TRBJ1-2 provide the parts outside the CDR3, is DTGVSQNPRHKITKRGQNVTFRCDPISEHNRLYWYRQTLGQGPEFLTYFQNEAQLEKSRLLSDRFSAERPKGSFSTLEIQRTEQGDSAMYLCASSLAGGANYGYTFGSGTRLTVV.

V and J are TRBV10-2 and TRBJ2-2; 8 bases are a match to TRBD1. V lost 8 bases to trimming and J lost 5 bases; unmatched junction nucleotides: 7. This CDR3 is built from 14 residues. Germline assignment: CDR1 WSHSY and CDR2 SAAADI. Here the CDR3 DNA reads TGCGCCAGCCTTGGACAGGGTCGGACCGGGGAGCTGTTTTTT. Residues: CASLGQGRTGELFF.

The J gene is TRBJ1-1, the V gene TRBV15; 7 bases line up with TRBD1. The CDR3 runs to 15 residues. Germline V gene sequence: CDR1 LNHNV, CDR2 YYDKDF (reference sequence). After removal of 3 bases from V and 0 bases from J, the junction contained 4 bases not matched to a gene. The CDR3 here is CATSRTTGLNTEAFF. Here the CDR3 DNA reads TGTGCCACCAGCAGGACGACAGGGTTGAACACTGAAGCTTTCTTT.

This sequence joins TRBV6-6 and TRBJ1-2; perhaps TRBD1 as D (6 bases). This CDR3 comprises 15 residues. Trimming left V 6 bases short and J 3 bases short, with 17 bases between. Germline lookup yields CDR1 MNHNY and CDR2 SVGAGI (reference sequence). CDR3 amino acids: CASRAEDRRDYGYTF. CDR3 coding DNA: TGTGCCAGCAGGGCAGAAGACAGGCGGGACTATGGCTACACCTTC.

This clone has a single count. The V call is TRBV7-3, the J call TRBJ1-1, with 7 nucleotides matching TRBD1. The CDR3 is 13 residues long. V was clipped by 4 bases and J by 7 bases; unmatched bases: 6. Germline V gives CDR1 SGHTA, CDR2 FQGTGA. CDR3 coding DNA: TGTGCCAGCAGCTCACGGACAGGCCTTGAAGCTTTCTTT. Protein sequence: CASSSRTGLEAFF.

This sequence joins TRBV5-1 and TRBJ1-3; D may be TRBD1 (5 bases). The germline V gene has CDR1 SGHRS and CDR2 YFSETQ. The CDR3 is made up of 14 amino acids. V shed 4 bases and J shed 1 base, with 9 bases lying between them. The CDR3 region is CASSPGGSGNTIYF. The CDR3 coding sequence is TGCGCCAGCAGCCCGGGGGGGTCTGGAAACACCATATATTTT.

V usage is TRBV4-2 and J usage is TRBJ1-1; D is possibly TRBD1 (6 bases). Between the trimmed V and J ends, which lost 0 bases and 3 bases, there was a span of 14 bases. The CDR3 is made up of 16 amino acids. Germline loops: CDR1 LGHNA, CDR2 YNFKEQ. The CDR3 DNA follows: TGTGCCAGCAGCCAAGAGTCCGGACAGTTTGACACTGAAGCTTTCTTT. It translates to CASSQESGQFDTEAFF.

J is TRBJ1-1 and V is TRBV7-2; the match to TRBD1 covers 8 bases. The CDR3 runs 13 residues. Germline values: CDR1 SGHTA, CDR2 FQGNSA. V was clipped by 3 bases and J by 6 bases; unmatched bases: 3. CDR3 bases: TGTGCCAGCAGCTTTGGCAGGGGGCCTGAAGCTTTCTTT. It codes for CASSFGRGPEAFF. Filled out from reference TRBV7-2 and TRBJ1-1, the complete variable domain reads GAGVSQSPSNKVTEKGKDVELRCDPISGHTALYWYRQSLGQGLEFLIYFQGNSAPDKSGLPSDRFSAERTGGSVSTLTIQRTQQEDSAVYLCASSFGRGPEAFFGQGTRLTVV.

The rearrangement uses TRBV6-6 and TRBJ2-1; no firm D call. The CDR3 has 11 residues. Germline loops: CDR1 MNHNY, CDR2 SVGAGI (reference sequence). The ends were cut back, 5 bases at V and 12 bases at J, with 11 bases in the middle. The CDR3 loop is CASSLSGRQFF. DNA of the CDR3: TGTGCCAGCAGTCTCTCGGGTCGGCAGTTCTTC.

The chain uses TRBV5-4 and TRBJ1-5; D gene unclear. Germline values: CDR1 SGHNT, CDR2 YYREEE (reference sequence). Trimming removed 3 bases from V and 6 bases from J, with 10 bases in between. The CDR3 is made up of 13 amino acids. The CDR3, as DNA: TGTGCCAGCAGCTCGGATTACAGTCAGCCCCAGCATTTT. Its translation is CASSSDYSQPQHF.

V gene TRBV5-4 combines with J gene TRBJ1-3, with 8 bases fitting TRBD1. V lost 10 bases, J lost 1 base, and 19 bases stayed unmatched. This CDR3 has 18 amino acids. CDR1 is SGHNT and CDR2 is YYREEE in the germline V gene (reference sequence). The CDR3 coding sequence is TGTGCCCCCTGGCCCAGGGGGCCCTTGAGTGGGTCTGGAAACACCATATATTTT. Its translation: CAPWPRGPLSGSGNTIYF.

CDR3 protein: CASSTMTGGDYEQYF. CDR3 sequence (DNA): TGTGCCAGCAGTACGATGACAGGGGGAGATTACGAGCAGTACTTC. The chain has TRBV27 and TRBJ2-7; TRBD1 matches at 9 bases. CDR1 MNHEY and CDR2 SMNVEV come from the germline V gene (reference sequence). The CDR3 sequence is 15 residues long. V trimming: 5 bases; J trimming: 4 bases; junction bases outside the gene matches: 9.

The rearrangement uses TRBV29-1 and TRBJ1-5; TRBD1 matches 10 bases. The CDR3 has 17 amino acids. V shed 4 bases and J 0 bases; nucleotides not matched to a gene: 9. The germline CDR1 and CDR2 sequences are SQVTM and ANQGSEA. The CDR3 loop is CSVVITGTGDSNQPQHF. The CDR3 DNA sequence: TGCAGCGTTGTTATAACGGGGACAGGGGATAGCAATCAGCCCCAGCATTTT.

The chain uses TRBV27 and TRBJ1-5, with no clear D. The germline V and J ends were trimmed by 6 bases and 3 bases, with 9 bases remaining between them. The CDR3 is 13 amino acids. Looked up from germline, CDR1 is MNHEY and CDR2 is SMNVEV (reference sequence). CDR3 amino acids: CASSRQYNQPQHF. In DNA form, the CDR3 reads TGTGCCAGCAGCCGCCAGTACAATCAGCCCCAGCATTTT.

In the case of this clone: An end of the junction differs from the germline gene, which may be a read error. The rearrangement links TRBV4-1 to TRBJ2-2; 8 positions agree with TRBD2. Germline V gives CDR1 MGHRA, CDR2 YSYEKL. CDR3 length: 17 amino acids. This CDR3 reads CASNQGLAGPNTGELFF. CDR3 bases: TGCGCCAGCAACCAAGGTCTAGCGGGCCCGAACACCGGGGAGCTGTTTTTT.

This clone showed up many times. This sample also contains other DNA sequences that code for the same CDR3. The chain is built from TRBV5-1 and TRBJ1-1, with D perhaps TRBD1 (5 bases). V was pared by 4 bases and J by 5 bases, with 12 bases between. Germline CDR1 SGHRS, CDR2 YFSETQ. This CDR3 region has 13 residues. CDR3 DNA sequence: TGCGCCAGCAGCCCGACAGTGGCAACTGAAGCTTTCTTT. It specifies CASSPTVATEAFF.

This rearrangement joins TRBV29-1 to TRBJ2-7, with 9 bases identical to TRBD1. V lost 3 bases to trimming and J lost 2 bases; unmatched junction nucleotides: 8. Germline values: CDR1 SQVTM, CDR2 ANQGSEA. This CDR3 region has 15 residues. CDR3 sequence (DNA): TGCAGCGTTGAGGGGGCGGGACAGGGTCCCTACGAGCAGTACTTC. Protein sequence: CSVEGAGQGPYEQYF.

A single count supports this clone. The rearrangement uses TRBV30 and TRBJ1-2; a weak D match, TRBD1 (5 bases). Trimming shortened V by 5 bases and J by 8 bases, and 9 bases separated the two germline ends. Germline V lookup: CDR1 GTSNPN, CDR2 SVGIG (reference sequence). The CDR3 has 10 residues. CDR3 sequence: CAWWQGGYTF. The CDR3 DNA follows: TGTGCCTGGTGGCAGGGAGGCTACACCTTC.

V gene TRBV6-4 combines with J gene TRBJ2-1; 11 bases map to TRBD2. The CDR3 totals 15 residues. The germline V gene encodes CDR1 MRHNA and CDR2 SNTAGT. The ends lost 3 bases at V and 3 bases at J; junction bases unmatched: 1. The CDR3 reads CASSEGTSGYNEQFF. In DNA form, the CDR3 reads TGTGCCAGCAGTGAAGGGACTAGCGGCTACAATGAGCAGTTCTTC.

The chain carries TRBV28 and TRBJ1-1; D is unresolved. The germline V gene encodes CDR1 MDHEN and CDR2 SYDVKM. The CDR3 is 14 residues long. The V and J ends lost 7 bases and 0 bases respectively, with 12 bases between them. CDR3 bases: TGTGCCAGCACTTCTTCGGCGGTGAACACTGAAGCTTTCTTT. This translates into CASTSSAVNTEAFF.

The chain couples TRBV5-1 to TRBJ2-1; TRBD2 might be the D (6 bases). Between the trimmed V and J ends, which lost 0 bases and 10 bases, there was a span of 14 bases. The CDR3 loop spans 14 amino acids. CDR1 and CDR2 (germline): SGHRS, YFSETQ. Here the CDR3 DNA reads TGCGCCAGCAGCTTGGTGGGCGGGGCGGGAGAGCAGTTCTTC. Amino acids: CASSLVGGAGEQFF.

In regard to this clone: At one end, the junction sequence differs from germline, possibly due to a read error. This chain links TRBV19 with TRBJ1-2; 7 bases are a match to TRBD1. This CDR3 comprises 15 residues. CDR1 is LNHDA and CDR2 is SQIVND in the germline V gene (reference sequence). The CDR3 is CAGSIPPGQIYGYTF. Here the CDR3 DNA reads TGTGCCGGTAGTATCCCGCCGGGACAGATCTATGGCTACACCTTC.

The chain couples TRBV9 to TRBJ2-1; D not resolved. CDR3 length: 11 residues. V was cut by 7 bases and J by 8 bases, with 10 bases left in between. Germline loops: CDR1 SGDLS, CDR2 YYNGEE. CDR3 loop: CASGPGYEQFF. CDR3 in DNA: TGTGCCAGCGGCCCTGGCTATGAGCAGTTCTTC.

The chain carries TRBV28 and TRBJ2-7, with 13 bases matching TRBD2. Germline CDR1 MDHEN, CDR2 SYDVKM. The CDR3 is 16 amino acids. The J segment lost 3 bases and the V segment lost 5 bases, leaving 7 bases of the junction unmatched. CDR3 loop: CASSPSGTSGDYEQYF. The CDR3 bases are TGTGCCAGCAGTCCCTCCGGGACTAGCGGGGACTACGAGCAGTACTTC. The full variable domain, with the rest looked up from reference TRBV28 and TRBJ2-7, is DVKVTQSSRYLVKRTGEKVFLECVQDMDHENMFWYRQDPGLGLRLIYFSYDVKMKEKGDIPEGYSVSREKKERFSLILESASTNQTSMYLCASSPSGTSGDYEQYFGPGTRLTVT.

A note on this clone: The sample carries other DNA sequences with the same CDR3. CDR3 in amino acids: CSARQGETQYF. The CDR3 DNA is TGCAGTGCTAGACAGGGGGAGACCCAGTACTTC. The chain links TRBV20-1 to TRBJ2-5; perhaps TRBD1 as D (6 bases). Germline CDR1 is DFQATT and CDR2 is SNEGSKA (reference sequence). The CDR3 sequence is 11 residues long. The V and J ends lost 2 bases and 5 bases respectively, with 6 bases between them.

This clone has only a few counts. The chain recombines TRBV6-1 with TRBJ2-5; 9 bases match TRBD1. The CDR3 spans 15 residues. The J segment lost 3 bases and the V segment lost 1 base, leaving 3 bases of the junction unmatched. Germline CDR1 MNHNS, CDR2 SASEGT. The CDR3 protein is CASSEGGQGKETQYF. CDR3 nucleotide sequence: TGTGCCAGCAGTGAAGGAGGACAGGGGAAAGAGACCCAGTACTTC.

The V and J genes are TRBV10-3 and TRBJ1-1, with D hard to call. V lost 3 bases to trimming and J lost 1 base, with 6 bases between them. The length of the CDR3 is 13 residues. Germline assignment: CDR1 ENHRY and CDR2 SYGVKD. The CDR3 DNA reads TGTGCCATCAGTGATCGACAGAACACTGAAGCTTTCTTT. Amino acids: CAISDRQNTEAFF.

The CDR3 reads CSLRGGSYNEQFF. CDR3 nucleotides: TGCAGCCTGAGGGGGGGTAGCTACAATGAGCAGTTCTTC. The rearrangement joins TRBV29-1 to TRBJ2-1; D is perhaps TRBD2 (7 bases). The germline CDR1 and CDR2 sequences are SQVTM and ANQGSEA. The CDR3 totals 13 residues. V was shortened by 8 bases and J by 3 bases, with 14 bases between the two germline ends.

The CDR3 protein is CASSLGFVAGEGNTIYF. DNA of the CDR3: TGTGCCAGCAGCTTAGGATTTGTGGCAGGGGAAGGAAACACCATATATTTT. The V call is TRBV7-8, the J call TRBJ1-3; maybe TRBD1 (6 bases). V shed 1 base and J shed 4 bases, with 17 bases lying between them. Germline CDR1 is SGHVS and CDR2 is FQNEAQ. The length of the CDR3 is 17 residues. The full variable domain, in which reference TRBV7-8 and TRBJ1-3 provide the parts outside the CDR3, is GAGVSQSPRYKVAKRGQDVALRCDPISGHVSLFWYQQALGQGPEFLTYFQNEAQLDKSGLPSDRFFAERPEGSVSTLKIQRTQQEDSAVYLCASSLGFVAGEGNTIYFGEGSWLTVV.